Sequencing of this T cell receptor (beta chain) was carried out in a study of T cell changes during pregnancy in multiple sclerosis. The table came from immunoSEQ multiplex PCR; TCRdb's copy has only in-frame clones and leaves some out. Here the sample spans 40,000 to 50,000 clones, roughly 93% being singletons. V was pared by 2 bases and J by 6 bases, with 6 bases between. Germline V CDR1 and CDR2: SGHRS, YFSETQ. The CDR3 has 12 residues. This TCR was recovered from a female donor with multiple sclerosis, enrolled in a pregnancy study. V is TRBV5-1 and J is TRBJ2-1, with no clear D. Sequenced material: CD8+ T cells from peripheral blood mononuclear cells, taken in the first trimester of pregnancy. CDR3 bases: TGCGCCAGCAGCTTAAGTAGCAATGAGCAGTTCTTC. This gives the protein CASSLSSNEQFF.